This record concerns one T cell receptor beta chain sequence. The sample is drawn from a study of blood T cell repertoires in COVID-19. As originally analysed: Amplifying reference gene primers gave estimates of nucleated cell counts. The data were produced by immunoSEQ multiplex PCR, yet TCRdb's version contains in-frame clones alone and is incomplete. D and trimming were read from the DNA, whereas the V and J calls and clone size are those reported in that table. In the table there are about 71,000 clones, more than 80% of which are singletons. The source of this sequence is a man aged 50-59 years with acute or convalescent COVID-19. Sequenced sample: peripheral blood.

The CDR3 coding sequence is TGTGCCAGCAGGAGGACAGGGGGCAACGGTGAAGCTTTCTTT. It translates to CASRRTGGNGEAFF. The chain carries TRBV6-5 and TRBJ1-1, with 11 bases aligning to TRBD1. Trimming cost V 6 bases and J 7 bases; bases outside gene matches: 7. The CDR3 extends over 14 amino acids. Germline lookup yields CDR1 MNHEY and CDR2 SVGAGI.